A selection of T cell receptor beta chains follows, all from one sample in a study of cytomegalovirus exposure and HLA in healthy donors. Here immunoSEQ multiplex PCR was the method, and the copy in TCRdb shows in-frame clones only, minus some. The sample contains 90,000 to 100,000 clones, approximately 93% of which appear only once. What was sequenced was PBMCs. Receptor source: a woman in her twenties or thirties in good health and CMV-seropositive. The CDR3 runs from the conserved cysteine through the conserved F or W. The D gene is left open where the match is weak. Rows give clone size only sometimes, using once, few, many, or a class for an expanded clone.

D gene: TRBD1; J gene: TRBJ1-2; CDR3 length: 13; V gene: TRBV19; clone size: -; CDR3 protein: CASRRQGMGGYTF; CDR3 DNA: TGTGCCAGTAGACGACAGGGGATGGGTGGCTACACCTTC
D gene: -; J gene: TRBJ2-7; CDR3 length: 14; V gene: TRBV6-1; clone size: -; CDR3 protein: CASSALLGGYEQYF; CDR3 DNA: TGTGCCAGCAGTGCCCTCCTTGGGGGGTACGAGCAGTACTTC
D gene: -; J gene: TRBJ2-7; CDR3 length: 13; V gene: TRBV6-5; clone size: -; CDR3 protein: CASSYSGRDERYF; CDR3 DNA: TGTGCCAGCAGTTACTCAGGGAGAGACGAGCGGTACTTC
D gene: TRBD1; J gene: TRBJ1-4; CDR3 length: 15; V gene: TRBV7-2; clone size: once; CDR3 protein: CASSPTGGYGEKLFF; CDR3 DNA: TGTGCCAGCAGCCCGACAGGGGGGTATGGTGAAAAACTGTTTTTT
D gene: -; J gene: TRBJ2-7; CDR3 length: 13; V gene: TRBV7-2; clone size: -; CDR3 protein: CASSLTNSYEQYF; CDR3 DNA: TGTGCCAGCAGCCTGACTAACTCCTACGAGCAGTACTTC
D gene: TRBD2; J gene: TRBJ2-1; CDR3 length: 17; V gene: TRBV6-4; clone size: -; CDR3 protein: CASSRSPSGSANNEQFF; CDR3 DNA: TGTGCCAGCAGCCGAAGCCCTAGCGGGAGTGCGAACAATGAGCAGTTCTTC
D gene: -; J gene: TRBJ1-3; CDR3 length: 15; V gene: TRBV7-9; clone size: -; CDR3 protein: CASSRTGGSGNTIYF; CDR3 DNA: TGTGCCAGCAGCCGTACCGGGGGCTCTGGAAACACCATATATTTT
D gene: TRBD1; J gene: TRBJ2-2; CDR3 length: 15; V gene: TRBV7-2; clone size: -; CDR3 protein: CASSQDRRNTGELFF; CDR3 DNA: TGTGCCAGCAGCCAGGACAGGCGAAACACCGGGGAGCTGTTTTTT
D gene: TRBD2; J gene: TRBJ2-7; CDR3 length: 17; V gene: TRBV2; clone size: -; CDR3 protein: CASSLGLAGTVSYEQYF; CDR3 DNA: TGTGCCAGCAGTCTTGGACTAGCGGGAACCGTTTCCTACGAGCAGTACTTC
D gene: TRBD1; J gene: TRBJ2-5; CDR3 length: 15; V gene: TRBV5-6; clone size: -; CDR3 protein: CASSSRTGVGETQYF; CDR3 DNA: TGTGCCAGCAGCTCAAGGACAGGGGTCGGAGAGACCCAGTACTTC
D gene: TRBD1; J gene: TRBJ1-2; CDR3 length: 17; V gene: TRBV15; clone size: -; CDR3 protein: CATSLLAGTGSSYGYTF; CDR3 DNA: TGTGCCACCAGCTTACTAGCCGGGACAGGATCCTCCTATGGCTACACCTTC
D gene: -; J gene: TRBJ2-7; CDR3 length: 17; V gene: TRBV4-3; clone size: -; CDR3 protein: CASSQDSGAAGAYEQYF; CDR3 DNA: TGCGCCAGCAGCCAAGATTCTGGGGCAGCGGGTGCCTACGAGCAGTACTTC
D gene: -; J gene: TRBJ2-7; CDR3 length: 12; V gene: TRBV15; clone size: once; CDR3 protein: CATSRGSSEQYF; CDR3 DNA: TGTGCCACCAGCAGAGGTAGTTCCGAGCAGTACTTC
D gene: TRBD2; J gene: TRBJ2-1; CDR3 length: 15; V gene: TRBV5-8; clone size: -; CDR3 protein: CASSFSGRASGEQFF; CDR3 DNA: TGTGCCAGCAGCTTTAGCGGGAGGGCCTCAGGTGAGCAGTTCTTC
D gene: -; J gene: TRBJ2-5; CDR3 length: 14; V gene: TRBV30; clone size: -; CDR3 protein: CAWSRQGYQETQYF; CDR3 DNA: TGTGCCTGGAGCAGGCAGGGGTACCAAGAGACCCAGTACTTC
D gene: -; J gene: TRBJ2-5; CDR3 length: 16; V gene: TRBV19; clone size: -; CDR3 protein: CASSMYEGTRVETQYF; CDR3 DNA: TGTGCCAGTAGTATGTATGAGGGGACACGGGTGGAGACCCAGTACTTC
D gene: -; J gene: TRBJ2-6; CDR3 length: 15; V gene: TRBV10-2; clone size: -; CDR3 protein: CATDRPGAGANVLTF; CDR3 DNA: TGCGCCACCGACAGACCGGGGGCTGGGGCCAACGTCCTGACTTTC
D gene: -; J gene: TRBJ2-7; CDR3 length: 13; V gene: TRBV7-9; clone size: -; CDR3 protein: CASSLAAFYEQYF; CDR3 DNA: TGTGCCAGCAGCTTAGCCGCGTTCTACGAGCAGTACTTC
D gene: -; J gene: TRBJ1-4; CDR3 length: 15; V gene: TRBV7-6; clone size: -; CDR3 protein: CASSPIGGAGEKLFF; CDR3 DNA: TGTGCCAGCAGCCCGATAGGCGGGGCAGGGGAAAAACTGTTTTTT
D gene: -; J gene: TRBJ1-5; CDR3 length: 17; V gene: TRBV1; clone size: -; CDR3 protein: CTSSRWTVEGGNQPQHF; CDR3 DNA: TGCACCAGCAGTCGGTGGACGGTCGAAGGGGGCAATCAGCCCCAGCATTTT
D gene: -; J gene: TRBJ2-3; CDR3 length: 14; V gene: TRBV7-3; clone size: -; CDR3 protein: CASSLIGGSDTQYF; CDR3 DNA: TGTGCCAGCAGCTTAATAGGAGGCTCAGATACGCAGTATTTT
D gene: -; J gene: TRBJ2-6; CDR3 length: 14; V gene: TRBV6-5; clone size: -; CDR3 protein: CASSLLSGANVLTF; CDR3 DNA: TGTGCCAGCAGCCTCCTTTCTGGGGCCAACGTCCTGACTTTC
D gene: -; J gene: TRBJ2-3; CDR3 length: 12; V gene: TRBV7-6; clone size: -; CDR3 protein: CASSPVADTQYF; CDR3 DNA: TGTGCCAGCAGCCCAGTCGCAGATACGCAGTATTTT
D gene: -; J gene: TRBJ2-1; CDR3 length: 11; V gene: TRBV2; clone size: -; CDR3 protein: CASSALNEQFF; CDR3 DNA: TGTGCCAGCAGTGCTTTAAATGAGCAGTTCTTC
D gene: TRBD1; J gene: TRBJ2-2; CDR3 length: 14; V gene: TRBV4-3; clone size: -; CDR3 protein: CASSHRQGYGELFF; CDR3 DNA: TGCGCCAGCAGCCACCGACAGGGATACGGGGAGCTGTTTTTT
D gene: TRBD2; J gene: TRBJ2-3; CDR3 length: 15; V gene: TRBV9; clone size: -; CDR3 protein: CASSVTSGSTDTQYF; CDR3 DNA: TGTGCCAGCAGCGTAACTAGCGGAAGCACAGATACGCAGTATTTT
D gene: TRBD2; J gene: TRBJ2-1; CDR3 length: 16; V gene: TRBV28; clone size: -; CDR3 protein: CASSGTSGLRPVEQFF; CDR3 DNA: TGTGCCAGCAGCGGGACTAGCGGGTTACGTCCGGTTGAGCAGTTCTTC
D gene: TRBD1; J gene: TRBJ1-2; CDR3 length: 14; V gene: TRBV5-4; clone size: -; CDR3 protein: CASSAGQGEGGYTF; CDR3 DNA: TGTGCCAGCAGCGCCGGACAGGGTGAGGGTGGCTACACCTTC
D gene: -; J gene: TRBJ1-1; CDR3 length: 15; V gene: TRBV4-3; clone size: -; CDR3 protein: CASSQDYGGNTEAFF; CDR3 DNA: TGCGCCAGCAGCCAAGATTATGGCGGGAACACTGAAGCTTTCTTT
D gene: TRBD1; J gene: TRBJ1-4; CDR3 length: 13; V gene: TRBV4-1; clone size: -; CDR3 protein: CASKGAGNEKLFF; CDR3 DNA: TGCGCCAGCAAGGGGGCGGGTAATGAAAAACTGTTTTTT